The 32 T cell receptor beta chains below come from one sample, sequenced in a study of regulatory T cells in long-lasting Graves disease. Researchers made TCR beta libraries by using iRepertoire HTBI primers and running Arm-PCR on CDR3 regions. TCRdb re-called the multiplex PCR reads through MiXCR, storing one row per CDR3 protein. The sample records 650,000 to 700,000 distinct CDR3 sequences, about 30% being singletons. Time point defined: persistent/refractory GD, antithyroid drugs over 5 years with positive TRAb. From RNA extracted from PBMCs, the TCR library was made. This sample comprised peripheral blood mononuclear cells (PBMCs), obtained when the disease was refractory, from a patient treated with antithyroid drugs. These receptor sequences come from a female donor with Graves disease.

This clonotype has a count of ten or more. CDR3 DNA sequence: TGTGCCAGCAGTTTCGGCGACAGTAGCAATCAGCCCCAGCATTTT. This gives the protein CASSFGDSSNQPQHF. The rearrangement joins TRBV12-3 or TRBV12-4 to TRBJ1-5; perhaps TRBD1 as D (5 bases). V lost 3 bases and J 0 bases, leaving 9 bases between the germline ends. The CDR3 is 15 amino acids.

This clonotype has a handful of counts. CDR3 DNA sequence: TGTGCCAGCAGTTTTATTAGGACTGAAGCTTTCTTT. Amino acids: CASSFIRTEAFF. The chain uses TRBV12-3 or TRBV12-4 and TRBJ1-1; D is uncertain. Between the trimmed V and J ends, which lost 3 bases and 5 bases, there was a span of 7 bases. The CDR3 runs to 12 residues.

The genes are TRBV10-2 and TRBJ1-2; no clear D gene. With 4 bases removed from V and 3 bases from J, the gap between germline ends came to 6 bases. Germline values: CDR1 WSHSY, CDR2 SAAADI. This CDR3 is built from 12 residues. CDR3 nucleotide sequence: TGCGCCAGCAGTGGGCTGTACTATGGCTACACCTTC. Its translation is CASSGLYYGYTF.

The rearrangement uses TRBV11-2 and TRBJ1-1, with unresolved D. The CDR3 contains 14 residues. CDR1 SGHAT and CDR2 FQNNGV come from the germline V gene. Trimming took off 1 base at V and 6 bases at J, with 12 bases between the two ends. Written as DNA, the CDR3 is TGTGCCAGCAGCTTAGGGCAGTGGAGAGCTGAAGCTTTCTTT. Translation: CASSLGQWRAEAFF.

The chain combines TRBV27 with TRBJ1-5; 8 bases agree with TRBD1. CDR1 is MNHEY and CDR2 is SMNVEV in the germline V gene (reference sequence). This CDR3 is 15 amino acids long. After removal of 7 bases from V and 4 bases from J, the junction contained 9 bases not matched to a gene. CDR3 region: CASTPTGVGNQPQHF. The DNA for the CDR3 is TGTGCCAGCACCCCGACAGGGGTAGGGAATCAGCCCCAGCATTTT.

This clonotype was seen more than once but under ten times. The gene calls are TRBV7-3 and TRBJ1-1; 9 positions match TRBD1. The V segment lost 5 bases and the J segment 0 bases; nucleotides outside the gene matches: 7. Germline V gene data show CDR1 as SGHTA and CDR2 as FQGTGA. This CDR3 is 16 amino acids long. DNA of the CDR3: TGTGCCAGCAGCCCCGGGACAGGGAAGATGAACACTGAAGCTTTCTTT. It translates to CASSPGTGKMNTEAFF. Filled out from reference TRBV7-3 and TRBJ1-1, the complete variable domain reads GAGVSQTPSNKVTEKGKYVELRCDPISGHTALYWYRQSLGQGPEFLIYFQGTGAADDSGLPNDRFFAVRPEGSVSTLKIQRTERGDSAVYLCASSPGTGKMNTEAFFGQGTRLTVV.

In its sample, this clonotype was seen many times. This rearrangement joins TRBV12-3 or TRBV12-4 to TRBJ2-3, with TRBD2 identical over 8 bases. The CDR3 spans 14 residues. V gave up 3 bases and J gave up 6 bases; unmatched junction bases: 5. The CDR3 nucleotides are TGTGCCAGCAGTTTCAGCGGGAGTTTCGATACGCAGTATTTT. Translating it yields CASSFSGSFDTQYF.

This clonotype was seen more than once but under ten times. The CDR3 here is CASSGQGYTEAFF. CDR3 DNA sequence: TGTGCCAGCAGTGGACAGGGGTACACTGAAGCTTTCTTT. The genes are TRBV7-3 and TRBJ1-1; TRBD1 matches 9 bases. The CDR3 length is 13 residues. Trimming took 6 bases from V and 3 from J; bases not matched to a gene: 2. Germline assignment: CDR1 SGHTA and CDR2 FQGTGA.

This chain uses TRBV5-6 with TRBJ1-4, with 7 bases aligning to TRBD1. Germline V gene lookup returns CDR1 SGHDT and CDR2 YYEEEE. The CDR3 covers 15 residues. J lost 4 bases, V lost 2 bases, and 5 bases had no gene match. CDR3 amino acids: CASSFYRDSNEKLFF. The CDR3 coding sequence is TGTGCCAGCAGCTTCTACCGGGACAGTAATGAAAAACTGTTTTTT.

The rearrangement uses TRBV25-1 and TRBJ2-3, with D possibly being TRBD2 (5 bases). Germline V gene data show CDR1 as MGHDK and CDR2 as SYGVNS. The CDR3 has 16 amino acids. V was trimmed by 1 base and J by 2 bases, leaving 13 bases between them. CDR3 DNA: TGTGCCAGCAGTGAATCCCCTCCGGGGAACACAGATACGCAGTATTTT. As protein: CASSESPPGNTDTQYF.

This clonotype was detected many times. This chain uses TRBV4-2 with TRBJ2-5; possible D gene TRBD2, 7 bases. CDR3 size: 18 residues. The V gene's germline CDR1 is LGHNA and CDR2 YNFKEQ. Trimming cost V 1 base and J 2 bases, with 20 bases left between them. Written as DNA, the CDR3 is TGTGCCAGCAGCCAAGCTACTTCAGTAAGGGGGGGGCAAGAGACCCAGTACTTC. It translates to CASSQATSVRGGQETQYF.

The chain combines TRBV5-1 with TRBJ2-7; TRBD1 is a possible D gene (6 bases). Germline V lookup: CDR1 SGHRS, CDR2 YFSETQ. V lost 5 bases and J 3 bases, leaving 12 bases between the germline ends. The CDR3 spans 13 residues. The DNA for the CDR3 is TGCGCCAGCAGGCACGACAGGATCTACGAGCAGTACTTC. Its protein is CASRHDRIYEQYF.

This clonotype turned up a few times. The CDR3 region is CASRGLAGGSYEQYF. The CDR3 DNA reads TGTGCCAGCAGGGGACTAGCGGGAGGCTCCTACGAGCAGTACTTC. The V call is TRBV27, the J call TRBJ2-7; TRBD2 matches at 15 bases. The CDR3 is 15 residues long. J was trimmed by 0 bases and V by 6 bases; bases with no gene match: 0. Looked up from germline, CDR1 is MNHEY and CDR2 is SMNVEV (reference sequence).

This clonotype came up many times. The V call is TRBV2, the J call TRBJ2-4, with 7 positions matching TRBD1. Germline loops: CDR1 SNHLY, CDR2 FYNNEI. The CDR3 is 12 amino acids. The V segment lost 8 bases and the J segment 6 bases; nucleotides outside the gene matches: 4. The CDR3 loop is CASDRDRNIQYF. For the CDR3, the DNA is TGTGCCAGCGACCGGGACAGAAACATTCAGTACTTC.

For this clonotype: This may be a read error: a much more frequent sequence differs by one nucleotide. The chain employs TRBV28 and TRBJ1-4; D is unresolved. Germline V CDR1 and CDR2: MDHEN, SYDVKM. The CDR3 runs 17 residues. This chain's CDR3 is CAGSLAADSATNEKLFF. Written as DNA, the CDR3 is TGTGCCGGCAGTTTAGCCGCAGACTCTGCAACTAATGAAAAACTGTTTTTT.

The chain couples TRBV7-9 to TRBJ2-7; D might be TRBD2 (6 bases). This CDR3 comprises 14 residues. Trimming shortened V by 6 bases and J by 0 bases, and 12 bases separated the two germline ends. Germline CDR1 SEHNR, CDR2 FQNEAQ (reference sequence). CDR3 residues: CASRSSVSSYEQYF. The CDR3 nucleotides read TGTGCCAGCAGGTCTAGCGTTAGCTCCTACGAGCAGTACTTC.

The gene calls are TRBV20-1 and TRBJ1-5; 7 positions match TRBD1. The CDR3 loop spans 19 amino acids. Trimming cost V 1 base and J 0 bases; bases outside gene matches: 15. The germline gives CDR1 DFQATT, CDR2 SNEGSKA (reference sequence). The CDR3 bases are TGCAGTGCTAGAGTAAGGGGACAGATCAACTCCAGTAGCAATCAGCCCCAGCATTTT. Protein product: CSARVRGQINSSSNQPQHF.

This chain joins TRBV7-9 and TRBJ2-7; D possibly corresponds to TRBD2 (6 bases). Trimming took 5 bases from V and 7 from J, leaving 18 bases between them. Germline assignment: CDR1 SEHNR and CDR2 FQNEAQ (reference sequence). CDR3 length: 14 amino acids. CDR3 residues: CASSKQRAPLEQYF. CDR3 in DNA: TGTGCCAGCAGCAAACAGCGGGCACCTCTGGAGCAGTACTTC.

This clonotype has at least ten counts. The chain carries TRBV11-2 and TRBJ1-2, with D possibly matching TRBD1 (5 bases). There are 15 residues in the CDR3. Trimming pared 2 bases from V and 4 bases from J, leaving 14 bases between. Germline CDR1 SGHAT, CDR2 FQNNGV. CDR3 region: CASSLSAGGSYGYTF. The CDR3 DNA reads TGTGCCAGCAGCTTAAGCGCCGGGGGGAGCTATGGCTACACCTTC. Full variable domain (remainder filled in from reference TRBV11-2 and TRBJ1-2): EAGVAQSPRYKIIEKRQSVAFWCNPISGHATLYWYQQILGQGPKLLIQFQNNGVVDDSQLPKDRFSAERLKGVDSTLKIQPAKLEDSAVYLCASSLSAGGSYGYTFGSGTRLTVV.

V gene TRBV2 combines with J gene TRBJ1-4; no firm D call. V was pared by 4 bases and J by 4 bases, with 7 bases between. From germline, CDR1 is SNHLY and CDR2 FYNNEI. CDR3 size: 13 residues. CDR3 sequence (DNA): TGTGCCAGCAGTGGGGCGAGTAATGAAAAACTGTTTTTT. This codes for CASSGASNEKLFF.

J is TRBJ2-2 and V is TRBV19, with 9 bases matching TRBD1. This CDR3 contains 16 residues. Trimming cost V 6 bases and J 8 bases; bases outside gene matches: 13. Germline V gene data show CDR1 as LNHDA and CDR2 as SQIVND (reference sequence). DNA of the CDR3: TGTGCCAGTAGCCGGGACAGGGATTCTTTAGCGGGGGAGCTGTTTTTT. Translating it yields CASSRDRDSLAGELFF.

The genes are TRBV6-1 and TRBJ1-2, with D tentatively TRBD1 (6 bases). From germline, CDR1 is MNHNS and CDR2 SASEGT. This CDR3 contains 14 residues. Trimming left V 3 bases short and J 4 bases short, with 12 bases between. CDR3 DNA sequence: TGTGCCAGCAGTGAGGTGGGGGGCACCTATGGCTACACCTTC. As protein: CASSEVGGTYGYTF.

This clonotype was seen more than once but under ten times. The gene calls are TRBV20-1 and TRBJ2-7; D might be TRBD2 (7 bases). Trimming shortened V by 3 bases and J by 3 bases, and 18 bases separated the two germline ends. Germline V gene lookup returns CDR1 DFQATT and CDR2 SNEGSKA (reference sequence). This CDR3 comprises 15 residues. CDR3 nucleotide sequence: TGCAGTGCTAGGCCAGGGGCTAGCGGAAACTACGAGCAGTACTTC. It is translated as CSARPGASGNYEQYF.

The chain combines TRBV19 with TRBJ1-2, with TRBD1 as a possible D gene (5 bases). The V end was cut by 3 bases, the J end by 8 bases, with 13 bases between. Germline CDR1 is LNHDA and CDR2 is SQIVND (reference sequence). The CDR3 runs 13 residues. The CDR3 is CASSISRERGYTF. DNA of the CDR3: TGTGCCAGTAGTATTTCCAGGGAGCGAGGCTACACCTTC.

The chain combines TRBV15 with TRBJ2-7; the match to TRBD1 covers 11 bases. There are 16 residues in the CDR3. Germline values: CDR1 LNHNV, CDR2 YYDKDF (reference sequence). V gave up 0 bases and J gave up 4 bases; unmatched junction bases: 5. As DNA, the CDR3 is TGTGCCACCAGCAGAGATAAAGGACAGGGGGCTTACGAGCAGTACTTC. This gives the protein CATSRDKGQGAYEQYF.

The genes are TRBV19 and TRBJ1-5; 10 bases align to TRBD1. Germline assignment: CDR1 LNHDA and CDR2 SQIVND (reference sequence). The CDR3 consists of 17 residues. Germline trimming cut 7 bases from V and 1 base from J; bases unmatched to any gene: 10. This CDR3 reads CASTILTGGLSNQPQHF. The DNA for the CDR3 is TGTGCCAGTACTATCCTGACAGGGGGCCTGAGCAATCAGCCCCAGCATTTT.

The gene calls are TRBV19 and TRBJ2-7, with a possible D match to TRBD2 (6 bases). CDR3 length: 17 amino acids. Germline loops: CDR1 LNHDA, CDR2 SQIVND (reference sequence). V gave up 4 bases and J gave up 3 bases, with 22 bases separating them. The chain's CDR3 is CASSKQGKTSTYYEQYF. The CDR3 nucleotides are TGTGCCAGTAGTAAGCAAGGGAAAACTAGCACCTACTACGAGCAGTACTTC.

This clonotype occurred a few times. This rearrangement joins TRBV29-1 to TRBJ1-2; a possible D gene is TRBD1 (5 bases). V lost 0 bases and J lost 8, with 13 bases in between. Germline V gives CDR1 SQVTM, CDR2 ANQGSEA. This CDR3 has 13 amino acids. This CDR3 is CSVEDRVGGGYTF. The CDR3 nucleotides read TGCAGCGTTGAAGATAGGGTGGGGGGAGGCTACACCTTC.

The rearrangement links TRBV19 to TRBJ2-5; the match to TRBD2 covers 8 bases. The CDR3 loop spans 17 amino acids. Germline trimming cut 6 bases from V and 1 base from J; bases unmatched to any gene: 13. Germline lookup yields CDR1 LNHDA and CDR2 SQIVND (reference sequence). Written as DNA, the CDR3 is TGTGCCAGTAGAGGCTGGGTTACTAGCGGAACCCAAGAGACCCAGTACTTC. It encodes CASRGWVTSGTQETQYF.

This clonotype was found once. The chain carries TRBV9 and TRBJ1-2; a weak D match, TRBD1 (6 bases). CDR1 SGDLS and CDR2 YYNGEE come from the germline V gene. The CDR3 spans 13 residues. The germline V and J ends were trimmed by 0 bases and 4 bases, with 7 bases remaining between them. The chain's CDR3 is CASSVARGYGYTF. The CDR3 bases are TGTGCCAGCAGCGTAGCCAGGGGCTATGGCTACACCTTC. The complete variable domain, with remaining parts taken from reference TRBV9 and TRBJ1-2, reads DSGVTQTPKHLITATGQRVTLRCSPRSGDLSVYWYQQSLDQGLQFLIQYYNGEERAKGNILERFSAQQFPDLHSELNLSSLELGDSALYFCASSVARGYGYTFGSGTRLTVV.

In its sample, this clonotype was seen many times. The rearrangement joins TRBV2 to TRBJ1-5; no clear D gene. This CDR3 contains 15 residues. The germline V and J ends were trimmed by 5 bases and 3 bases, with 14 bases remaining between them. CDR1 SNHLY and CDR2 FYNNEI come from the germline V gene. The CDR3 coding sequence is TGTGCCAGCAGTAACCCATTATTCGACAATCAGCCCCAGCATTTT. Its protein is CASSNPLFDNQPQHF.

This rearrangement joins TRBV14 to TRBJ1-1; D gene unclear. The CDR3 is 14 residues long. V was trimmed by 0 bases and J by 5 bases, leaving 10 bases between them. The germline CDR1 and CDR2 sequences are SGHDN and FVKESK. The CDR3 coding sequence is TGTGCCAGCAGCCAAGATATTGCGTTTACTGAAGCTTTCTTT. This sequence encodes CASSQDIAFTEAFF.